The 23 T cell receptor beta chains below were found in one sample sequenced in a study of blood T cells in healthy people across ages. With a J-beta primer mix and a sample-barcoded 5' primer, a second PCR ran about 7 to 11 cycles. TCRdb ran MiXCR on the 5' RACE reads and lists one entry per CDR3 protein. The sample records 1.5 million to 1.9 million distinct CDR3 sequences, 35% to 45% being singletons. Material for sequencing was blood. All receptors derive from a woman younger than 30 in good health.

This clonotype showed up just once. V usage is TRBV2 and J usage is TRBJ2-3; 10 nucleotides agree with TRBD2. CDR3 length: 17 residues. V trimming: 3 bases; J trimming: 6 bases; junction bases outside the gene matches: 12. Germline-derived CDR1 and CDR2 are SNHLY and FYNNEI. The CDR3 bases are TGTGCCAGCAGTGAGAGGCTTACTAGCGGGGCCCATGATACGCAGTATTTT. Its protein is CASSERLTSGAHDTQYF.

Concerning this clonotype itself: The junction departs from the called germline gene at one end, perhaps through a read error. The CDR3 DNA reads TGCAGTGCTAGAGAAGAGGGGGTGTTAAACTATGGTTACACCTTC. It translates to CSAREEGVLNYGYTF. This rearrangement joins TRBV20-1 to TRBJ1-2; weak D call: TRBD1 (6 bases). The germline V gene has CDR1 DFQATT and CDR2 SNEGSKA (reference sequence). There are 15 residues in the CDR3.

The sample holds one count of this clonotype. The V call is TRBV5-1, the J call TRBJ2-1; TRBD1 matches 7 bases. Near its end, the DNA agrees better with TRBJ2-7, so the J call may be wrong. CDR3 length: 14 amino acids. Germline values: CDR1 SGHRS, CDR2 YFSETQ. The CDR3 sequence is CASSDRQGNNEQYF. The CDR3 DNA sequence: TGCGCCAGCAGCGACCGACAGGGAAACAATGAGCAGTACTTC.

The chain employs TRBV20-1 and TRBJ2-1; TRBD2 matches at 9 bases. The CDR3 has 15 amino acids. Germline lookup yields CDR1 DFQATT and CDR2 SNEGSKA (reference sequence). V trimming: 3 bases; J trimming: 6 bases; junction bases outside the gene matches: 9. The DNA for the CDR3 is TGCAGTGCTAGGGTTACAGCGGGAGGAAGCAATGAGCAGTTCTTC. Translated, it gives CSARVTAGGSNEQFF.

The chain couples TRBV6-5 to TRBJ2-3, with D possibly matching TRBD1 (7 bases). Trimming shortened V by 2 bases and J by 6 bases, and 12 bases separated the two germline ends. The germline CDR1 and CDR2 sequences are MNHEY and SVGAGI. The CDR3 loop spans 14 amino acids. CDR3 sequence reads: CASSYDRAGDTQYF. DNA of the CDR3: TGTGCCAGCAGTTACGACAGGGCGGGGGATACGCAGTATTTT.

The rearrangement links TRBV4-1 to TRBJ2-4, with D tentatively TRBD1 or TRBD2 (5 bases each). Germline V gives CDR1 MGHRA, CDR2 YSYEKL. V lost 4 bases, J lost 0 bases, and 16 bases lay in between. The CDR3 has 17 amino acids. CDR3 region: CASSRGVSVIAKNIQYF. The CDR3 bases are TGCGCCAGCAGCCGAGGGGTTAGCGTCATAGCCAAAAACATTCAGTACTTC.

This clonotype was detected only a few times. This chain uses TRBV20-1 with TRBJ2-7; 9 bases align to TRBD2. CDR1 is DFQATT, CDR2 SNEGSKA, per germline (reference sequence). This CDR3 region has 14 residues. V lost 5 bases and J lost 7; bases outside the gene matches: 12. The CDR3 is CSAPRLAEDNEQYF. CDR3 sequence (DNA): TGCAGTGCTCCGAGACTAGCGGAGGACAATGAGCAGTACTTC.

V is TRBV6-2 or TRBV6-3 and J is TRBJ2-3; D perhaps matches TRBD2 (5 bases). Germline CDR1 is MNHEY and CDR2 is SVGEGT. The CDR3 loop spans 14 amino acids. Trimming took 6 bases from V and 6 from J, leaving 16 bases between them. The CDR3 nucleotides are TGTGCCAGCAGGCGGGCGTCGAGGAGTGATACGCAGTATTTT. Translation: CASRRASRSDTQYF.

This clonotype turned up a few times. The rearrangement joins TRBV29-1 to TRBJ2-7, with TRBD1 as a possible D gene (6 bases). From germline, CDR1 is SQVTM and CDR2 ANQGSEA. V was clipped by 4 bases and J by 3 bases, with 16 bases between them. The CDR3 has 14 amino acids. The CDR3 sequence: CSVVGADRNYEQYF. The CDR3 DNA follows: TGCAGCGTTGTGGGGGCTGACCGGAACTACGAGCAGTACTTC.

The chain carries TRBV4-1 and TRBJ2-1; 7 nucleotides match TRBD2. The CDR3 has 16 residues. Looked up from germline, CDR1 is MGHRA and CDR2 is YSYEKL. V shed 4 bases, J shed 4 bases, and the junction held 10 bases outside the gene matches. Here the CDR3 reads CASSRLSGGIYNEQFF. DNA for the CDR3: TGCGCCAGCAGCCGACTTTCGGGGGGAATTTACAATGAGCAGTTCTTC.

The chain has TRBV7-6 and TRBJ2-1; maybe TRBD1 (6 bases). The CDR3 contains 18 residues. Trimming removed 5 bases from V and 0 bases from J, with 20 bases in between. Germline CDR1 and CDR2: SGHVS and FNYEAQ. This CDR3 is CASSLSGHRFSSYNEQFF. In DNA form, the CDR3 reads TGTGCCAGCAGCCTTTCGGGACATAGGTTTAGCTCCTACAATGAGCAGTTCTTC.

V is TRBV7-2 and J is TRBJ2-5; D gene uncertain. V lost 1 base and J 4 bases, leaving 13 bases between the germline ends. Germline CDR1 and CDR2: SGHTA and FQGNSA. The CDR3 is 15 residues long. The CDR3 here is CASSLVNGVGETQYF. DNA of the CDR3: TGTGCCAGCAGCTTAGTGAACGGTGTGGGAGAGACCCAGTACTTC.

J is TRBJ2-7 and V is TRBV29-1; D is perhaps TRBD1 (5 bases). The CDR3 is 17 amino acids. Trimming took off 2 bases at V and 7 bases at J, with 27 bases between the two ends. CDR1 is SQVTM, CDR2 ANQGSEA, per germline. CDR3 sequence: CSVELGAVPSSYNEQYF. As DNA, the CDR3 is TGCAGCGTTGAACTTGGGGCGGTCCCGAGCTCCTACAATGAGCAGTACTTC.

The V call is TRBV20-1, the J call TRBJ1-1; a possible D gene is TRBD1 (5 bases). The V gene lost 4 bases and the J gene lost 0 bases, with 24 bases spanning the gap. Germline CDR1 and CDR2: DFQATT and SNEGSKA (reference sequence). CDR3 length equals 18 residues. The CDR3 spells CSATERYAGRMMNTEAFF. The DNA of the CDR3 is TGCAGTGCTACCGAACGATACGCAGGGCGCATGATGAACACTGAAGCTTTCTTT.

The J gene is TRBJ2-3, the V gene TRBV27, with D uncertain. This CDR3 spans 9 amino acids. Deletions cut 11 bases from V and 10 bases from J, with 10 bases between. Germline V gene lookup returns CDR1 MNHEY and CDR2 SMNVEV (reference sequence). The CDR3 coding sequence is TGTGCCGGTCTATCGCCGCAGTATTTT. Amino acids: CAGLSPQYF.

This chain joins TRBV20-1 and TRBJ1-2; the D gene is possibly TRBD1 (6 bases). The germline V and J ends were trimmed by 1 base and 0 bases, with 12 bases remaining between them. The CDR3 covers 15 residues. Germline CDR1 DFQATT, CDR2 SNEGSKA (reference sequence). CDR3 nucleotide sequence: TGCAGTGCTAGAGGGATCGCAGGGGCTAACTATGGCTACACCTTC. Protein product: CSARGIAGANYGYTF.

The chain is built from TRBV6-2 or TRBV6-3 and TRBJ2-7, with a possible D match to TRBD2 (6 bases). Trimming shortened V by 2 bases and J by 2 bases, and 10 bases separated the two germline ends. CDR3 length: 14 residues. Per germline, CDR1 MNHEY and CDR2 SVGEGT. The CDR3: CASSYVGLPYEQYF. In DNA form, the CDR3 reads TGTGCCAGCAGTTACGTGGGACTTCCCTACGAGCAGTACTTC.

In its sample, this clonotype was seen a few times. The gene calls are TRBV7-2 and TRBJ2-1, with TRBD1 as a possible D gene (5 bases). This CDR3 is built from 15 residues. Germline lookup yields CDR1 SGHTA and CDR2 FQGNSA. The V end lost 1 base, the J end lost 1 base, and 8 bases lay between the germline ends. The CDR3 is CASSLDQGSYNEQFF. CDR3 bases: TGTGCCAGCAGCTTAGATCAGGGTTCCTACAATGAGCAGTTCTTC. Full variable domain (missing parts from reference TRBV7-2 and TRBJ2-1): GAGVSQSPSNKVTEKGKDVELRCDPISGHTALYWYRQSLGQGLEFLIYFQGNSAPDKSGLPSDRFSAERTGGSVSTLTIQRTQQEDSAVYLCASSLDQGSYNEQFFGPGTRLTVL.

This clonotype was seen a single time. V is TRBV28 and J is TRBJ1-5; TRBD1 aligns across 7 bases. The CDR3 runs 14 residues. Per germline, CDR1 MDHEN and CDR2 SYDVKM. The J segment lost 3 bases and the V segment lost 6 bases, leaving 5 bases of the junction unmatched. CDR3 amino acids: CASRRQGFNQPQHF. CDR3 sequence (DNA): TGTGCCAGCAGAAGACAGGGCTTCAATCAGCCCCAGCATTTT.

The chain has TRBV10-3 and TRBJ2-3; 8 nucleotides line up with TRBD2. V dropped 7 bases and J dropped 5; count of bases not matched to a gene: 14. Germline loops: CDR1 ENHRY, CDR2 SYGVKD. The CDR3 sequence is 16 residues long. The CDR3 region is CAINSGGAGGGDTQYF. The CDR3 region has the DNA TGTGCCATCAATTCCGGAGGGGCGGGAGGAGGAGATACGCAGTATTTT.

The CDR3 nucleotides are TGCAGCGTTGTACGGCGGAGCTCCTACGAGCAGTACTTC. Protein product: CSVVRRSSYEQYF. The chain recombines TRBV29-1 with TRBJ2-7; D gene uncertain. CDR1 and CDR2 (germline): SQVTM, ANQGSEA. The CDR3 contains 13 residues. V was cut by 4 bases and J by 0 bases, with 10 bases left in between.

The V gene is TRBV20-1, the J gene TRBJ2-4; D is possibly TRBD2 (6 bases). Gene TRBJ2-7 matches the end of the DNA better, so the J call may be wrong. The length of the CDR3 is 14 residues. Germline V gives CDR1 DFQATT, CDR2 SNEGSKA (reference sequence). The DNA for the CDR3 is TGCAGTGCTAGAAGTCGGGGGTCGTCCTACGAGCAGTACTTC. Its protein is CSARSRGSSYEQYF.

CDR3 coding DNA: TGCAGTGCTAGAGGTGAAGTAGCCCGCAATGAGCAGTTCTTC. This translates into CSARGEVARNEQFF. V and J are TRBV20-1 and TRBJ2-1; D is ambiguous. CDR1 is DFQATT and CDR2 is SNEGSKA in the germline V gene (reference sequence). CDR3 length: 14 amino acids. Trimming stripped 1 base from V and 6 bases from J, with 13 bases between.